The subject of this entry is one T cell receptor beta chain. Its antigen is as yet unknown. In germline, CDR1 is SGHTA, CDR2 FQGNSA. CDR3 length equals 11 residues. The ends were cut back, 7 bases at V and 0 bases at J, with 2 bases in the middle. The data were obtained in a study of CD8+ T cells in alopecia areata. Study context: Patients received oral tofacitinib, 5 to 10 mg twice daily, for moderate-to-severe alopecia areata.

Findings of the study overall: Sharing of TCR sequences between patients (possibly for HLA-related reasons) was less clear than in mice.

In alopecia areata patients, both lesional scalp punch biopsies and peripheral blood were collected. PBMCs were stained for CD3, CD4 and CD8, and CD4+ and CD8+ T cells were sorted. Sequencing used cDNA as its template, made by extracting RNA and reverse transcribing it. Assay used: immunoSEQ multiplex PCR; TCRdb lists only in-frame clones, some missing. The sample holds 140,000 to 150,000 clones, about 47% seen once. Sample: CD4+ T cells sorted from blood, taken at week 0. The rearrangement links TRBV7-2 to TRBJ2-3, with D unclear. The receptor comes from a human donor with alopecia areata. For the CDR3, the DNA is TGTGCCAGCACCAGCACAGATACGCAGTATTTT. Translation gives CASTSTDTQYF.